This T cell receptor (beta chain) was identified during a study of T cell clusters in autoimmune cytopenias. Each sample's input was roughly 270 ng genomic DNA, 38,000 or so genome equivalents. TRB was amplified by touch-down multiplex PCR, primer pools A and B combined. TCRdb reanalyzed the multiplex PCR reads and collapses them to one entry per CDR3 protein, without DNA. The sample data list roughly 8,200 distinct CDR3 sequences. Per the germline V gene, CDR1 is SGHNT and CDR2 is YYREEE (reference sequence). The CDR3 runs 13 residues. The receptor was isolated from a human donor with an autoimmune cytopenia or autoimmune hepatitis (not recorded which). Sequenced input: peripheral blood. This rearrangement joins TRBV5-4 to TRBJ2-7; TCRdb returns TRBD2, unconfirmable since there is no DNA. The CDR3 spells CASRRREGGEQYF.